Listed here are 3 T cell receptor beta chains from one sample, sequenced in a study of blood T cell repertoires in COVID-19. The repertoire was sequenced with immunoSEQ multiplex PCR; TCRdb's copy has only in-frame clones and lacks some. The table shows roughly 410,000 clones, with approximately 91% occurring only once. Sequences were obtained from peripheral blood. These receptors were collected from a woman in her thirties or forties with COVID-19, enrolled during active disease.

The chain joins TRBV6-6 to TRBJ2-2; unclear D gene. Trimming left V 8 bases short and J 6 bases short, with 7 bases between. The CDR3 is 11 residues long. The germline V gene has CDR1 MNHNY and CDR2 SVGAGI (reference sequence). The CDR3 DNA reads TGTGCCAGCCATTTTGCCGGGGAGCTGTTTTTT. Protein: CASHFAGELFF.

V and J are TRBV5-1 and TRBJ1-1; D is ambiguous. Germline CDR1 and CDR2: SGHRS and YFSETQ. This CDR3 spans 11 amino acids. V was pared by 4 bases and J by 8 bases, with 9 bases between. The CDR3 spells CASSPSGEAFF. In DNA form, the CDR3 reads TGCGCCAGCAGCCCTTCAGGAGAAGCTTTCTTT.

The chain links TRBV6-6 to TRBJ1-6; 10 bases agree with TRBD1. V lost 2 bases, J lost 9 bases, and 1 base stayed unmatched. The CDR3 sequence is 14 residues long. Germline loops: CDR1 MNHNY, CDR2 SVGAGI (reference sequence). The DNA for the CDR3 is TGTGCCAGCAGTTACGGGGACAGGGGTTCACCCCTCCACTTT. Amino acid sequence: CASSYGDRGSPLHF.